The 12 T cell receptor beta chains in this list originate from one sample, sequenced in a study of T cells in women clearing cervical HPV infection. Here immunoSEQ multiplex PCR was the method, and the copy in TCRdb shows in-frame clones only, minus some. The specimen's table records 20,000 to 25,000 clones. Material for sequencing was blood buffy coat. Source of these receptors: a woman between 18 and 75 years old with a cervical HPV16 infection that either progressed to CIN3+ or cleared (not recorded which).

On this clone itself: The DNA ends 3 residues before the CDR3 does, and the rest of the CDR3 is filled in from the germline J gene. This chain links TRBV7-9 with TRBJ2-7; TRBD1 matches 9 bases. The CDR3 totals 12 residues. The V and J ends lost 8 bases and 6 bases, in that order; junction bases with no gene match: 5. CDR1 and CDR2 (germline): SEHNR, FQNEAQ (reference sequence). Here the CDR3 reads CASGTGYAEQYF. The DNA read from the CDR3 is TGTGCCAGCGGGACAGGGTACGCCGAG.

About this clone: With the read ending 3 residues before the CDR3 end, the germline J gene is used to fill in that end. V is TRBV6-4 and J is TRBJ2-1; the match to TRBD2 covers 10 bases. The CDR3 covers 15 residues. Germline assignment: CDR1 MRHNA and CDR2 SNTAGT. Unmatched junction bases numbered 7, after V lost 4 bases and J lost 7 bases. The CDR3 spells CASSVMASGSNEQFF. Partial CDR3 DNA: TGTGCCAGCAGTGTGATGGCTAGCGGGAGTAATGAG.

Points on this clone: The CDR3 goes on 3 residues after the read ends, and that part is filled in from the germline J gene. The chain carries TRBV19 and TRBJ1-2; D remains ambiguous. Germline V gene sequence: CDR1 LNHDA, CDR2 SQIVND (reference sequence). This CDR3 spans 12 amino acids. The germline V and J ends were trimmed by 4 bases and 7 bases, with 10 bases remaining between them. The part of the CDR3 DNA that was read is TGTGCCAGTAGTACCCGACTGGGTGGC. This gives the protein CASSTRLGG. The full CDR3 reads CASSTRLGGYTF.

Worth noting for this clone: The read is 3 residues too short to cover the CDR3 end, so that end is filled in from the germline J gene. The chain combines TRBV7-9 with TRBJ2-7; D possibly corresponds to TRBD2 (5 bases). Germline CDR1 is SEHNR and CDR2 is FQNEAQ (reference sequence). The V and J ends lost 2 bases and 3 bases respectively, with 14 bases between them. This CDR3 spans 15 amino acids. Incomplete CDR3 DNA: TGTGCCAGCAGCTTAATGGGGAGCGGAATCTACGAG. Residues: CASSLMGSGIYE. The whole CDR3 protein reads CASSLMGSGIYEQYF.

In regard to this clone: The CDR3 end is not reached by the read, which stops 3 residues before it; the germline J gene fills it in. V usage is TRBV7-2 and J usage is TRBJ1-5; D gene unclear. The germline CDR1 and CDR2 sequences are SGHTA and FQGNSA. Trimming left V 6 bases short and J 1 base short, with 4 bases between. The CDR3 covers 12 residues. The sequenced part of the CDR3 DNA is TGTGCCAGCAGTCTAAGCAATCAGCCC. Amino acids: CASSLSNQP. The full CDR3 reads CASSLSNQPQHF.

Worth noting for this clone: The read halts 3 residues ahead of the CDR3 end, with the missing end drawn from the germline J gene. The gene calls are TRBV20-1 and TRBJ2-7; weak D call: TRBD1 (6 bases). Trimming took 3 bases from V and 0 from J, leaving 12 bases between them. The CDR3 sequence is 14 residues long. Looked up from germline, CDR1 is DFQATT and CDR2 is SNEGSKA (reference sequence). The CDR3 loop is CSASPRQVSYEQYF. The sequenced CDR3 bases are TGCAGTGCTAGTCCCCGACAGGTCTCCTACGAG.

As to this clone: The read terminates 3 residues before the CDR3 end, so the remaining end is supplied by the germline J gene. This sequence joins TRBV19 and TRBJ2-1; the match to TRBD2 covers 7 bases. The CDR3 spans 13 residues. J was trimmed by 8 bases and V by 5 bases; bases with no gene match: 6. Germline values: CDR1 LNHDA, CDR2 SQIVND (reference sequence). Partial CDR3 DNA: TGTGCCAGTAGTGGCGGGAGTAGCGATGAG. Encoded protein: CASSGGSSDE. The complete CDR3 protein is CASSGGSSDEQFF. Drawing the rest from reference TRBV19 and TRBJ2-1, the complete variable domain is DGGITQSPKYLFRKEGQNVTLSCEQNLNHDAMYWYRQDPGQGLRLIYYSQIVNDFQKGDIAEGYSVSREKKESFPLTVTSAQKNPTAFYLCASSGGSSDEQFFGPGTRLTVL.

On this clone: The read terminates 3 residues before the CDR3 end, so the remaining end is supplied by the germline J gene. The rearrangement links TRBV18 to TRBJ1-2, with 10 bases that match TRBD1. The CDR3 runs to 15 residues. Germline CDR1 reads KGHSH; CDR2 reads LQKENI. This chain's CDR3 is CASSPRDRGYNDYTF. The part of the CDR3 DNA that was read is TGTGCCAGCTCACCCCGGGACAGGGGCTACAATGAC.

Concerning this clone: The sequenced fragment ends 3 residues before the CDR3 boundary, so the rest is inferred from the germline J gene. The chain combines TRBV12-3 or TRBV12-4 with TRBJ2-7; the D gene is possibly TRBD1 (5 bases). The V and J ends lost 5 bases and 3 bases respectively, with 11 bases between them. The CDR3 spans 13 residues. The CDR3 DNA, read in part, is TGTGCCAGCAGTGGCCGGACAAACTACGAG. As protein: CASSGRTNYE. The entire CDR3 sequence reads CASSGRTNYEQYF.

Concerning this clone: Read sequence stops 3 residues before the CDR3 end, and the germline J gene provides the missing end. The chain combines TRBV20-1 with TRBJ2-1; 8 bases are a match to TRBD1. CDR1 DFQATT and CDR2 SNEGSKA come from the germline V gene (reference sequence). This CDR3 spans 13 amino acids. With V trimmed by 3 bases and J by 6 bases, 4 bases remained unmatched. The CDR3 sequence is CSARDTGGNEQFF. The sequenced part of the CDR3 DNA is TGCAGTGCTAGGGACACAGGGGGCAATGAG.

In regard to this clone: The sequenced fragment ends 3 residues before the CDR3 boundary, so the rest is inferred from the germline J gene. V gene TRBV27 combines with J gene TRBJ2-7; D possibly corresponds to TRBD2 (5 bases). The V and J ends lost 5 bases and 6 bases respectively, with 20 bases between them. This CDR3 spans 15 amino acids. Germline loops: CDR1 MNHEY, CDR2 SMNVEV (reference sequence). The chain's CDR3 is CASSLGLGLAGEQYF. The CDR3 bases that were read are TGTGCCAGCAGTCTCGGACTGGGCTTGGCTGGCGAG.

Regarding this clone: The CDR3 end is not reached by the read, which stops 3 residues before it; the germline J gene fills it in. V usage is TRBV20-1 and J usage is TRBJ2-1, with 8 bases lining up with TRBD2. Germline V gives CDR1 DFQATT, CDR2 SNEGSKA (reference sequence). The CDR3 has 15 amino acids. Unmatched junction bases numbered 15, after V lost 7 bases and J lost 7 bases. The DNA read from the CDR3 is TGCAGTGGAGTCGCAGCGGGAGACCCTGGGAATGAG. Its protein is CSGVAAGDPGNE. The whole CDR3 sequence is CSGVAAGDPGNEQFF.